A selection of T cell receptor beta chains follows, all from one sample in a study of blood T cell repertoires in COVID-19. Only in-frame clones appear in the TCRdb table, and some are missing; sequencing was by immunoSEQ multiplex PCR. In the table there are 100,000 to 150,000 clones, about 85% of which are singletons. The sequenced sample consisted of peripheral blood. These receptors came from a woman aged 80 or over with acute or convalescent COVID-19. Each CDR3 is given without its conserved first and last residue. The order of the fields is J gene, V gene, CDR3 protein.

j_gene: TRBJ1-6; v_gene: TRBV5-8; CDR3aa: ASSPRTYNSPLH
j_gene: TRBJ1-2; v_gene: TRBV18; CDR3aa: ASSPDRTGYT
j_gene: TRBJ1-1; v_gene: TRBV9; CDR3aa: ASSAGGTEAF
j_gene: TRBJ1-1; v_gene: TRBV18; CDR3aa: ASSPRNTEAF
j_gene: TRBJ2-3; v_gene: TRBV28; CDR3aa: ASSTYGWRGLGTDTQY
j_gene: TRBJ1-1; v_gene: TRBV7-2; CDR3aa: ASRYDRNTEAF
j_gene: TRBJ1-2; v_gene: TRBV7-3; CDR3aa: ASSLTRTENGYT
j_gene: TRBJ1-2; v_gene: TRBV7-9; CDR3aa: ASSPFAGQKYGYT
j_gene: TRBJ2-7; v_gene: TRBV6-2/TRBV6-3; CDR3aa: ASSQRLGSYEQY
j_gene: TRBJ2-1; v_gene: TRBV25-1; CDR3aa: ASSASRARNEQF
j_gene: TRBJ2-2; v_gene: TRBV7-9; CDR3aa: ASSRGLIGELF
j_gene: TRBJ2-3; v_gene: TRBV29-1; CDR3aa: SVEPARDTQY
j_gene: TRBJ1-5; v_gene: TRBV18; CDR3aa: ASSQTGDSNQPQH
j_gene: TRBJ2-7; v_gene: TRBV5-4; CDR3aa: ASSLPGLASEQY
j_gene: TRBJ1-2; v_gene: TRBV4-1; CDR3aa: ASSQGLVIIDGYT
j_gene: TRBJ2-1; v_gene: TRBV5-1; CDR3aa: ASSPGGLAAANEQF
j_gene: TRBJ1-5; v_gene: TRBV24-1; CDR3aa: ATSAGGESNQPQH
j_gene: TRBJ1-1; v_gene: TRBV28; CDR3aa: ASRGWGQKRNTEAF
j_gene: TRBJ1-2; v_gene: TRBV5-1; CDR3aa: ASSLSQNYGYT
j_gene: TRBJ1-6; v_gene: TRBV18; CDR3aa: ASSPGSSYNSPLH
j_gene: TRBJ1-6; v_gene: TRBV5-1; CDR3aa: ASSRTDREWNSPLH
j_gene: TRBJ1-1; v_gene: TRBV10-3; CDR3aa: AISPAGEGSAEAF
j_gene: TRBJ2-2; v_gene: TRBV5-1; CDR3aa: ASRSAGGGELF
j_gene: TRBJ1-4; v_gene: TRBV4-1; CDR3aa: ASSHKGQVGEKLF
j_gene: TRBJ1-4; v_gene: TRBV18; CDR3aa: ASSPLQGTTNEKLF
j_gene: TRBJ1-5; v_gene: TRBV6-5; CDR3aa: ASSPGSRFPQPQH
j_gene: TRBJ2-2; v_gene: TRBV28; CDR3aa: ASSSPGLNTGELF
j_gene: TRBJ1-1; v_gene: TRBV7-2; CDR3aa: ASSSDRNTEAF